The present TCR beta chain was sequenced within a study of CD8+CD57+ T cells in acquired aplastic anemia. Whole-study context: Recorded DNA amounts for sorted CD4+ and CD8+ cells had an average of approximately 3 ug. CD4+ cells from healthy donors averaged about 10.8 million reads.

The V and J ends lost 6 bases and 2 bases, in that order; junction bases with no gene match: 6. CDR1 and CDR2 from the germline V gene are LNHDA and SQIVND (reference sequence). The CDR3 is 16 amino acids. The template used for profiling TCR beta VDJ and CDR3 was genomic DNA. TCRdb re-derived calls from the reads in MiXCR, one entry per CDR3 protein. The profile shows around 190,000 distinct CDR3 sequences, over 55% of them singletons. As for this clonotype: The antigen is not known.

General study results and limits: Patients had approximately 29 CD8+ CDR3 sequences in common with controls (the shared set).

The source is a human donor in good health. The sequencing sample was made of sorted CD4+, CD8+, or CD8+CD57+ T cells (not recorded which) from PBMCs. This chain links TRBV19 with TRBJ1-6, with TRBD1 identical over 8 bases. The chain's CDR3 is CASSGTGATYNSPLHF. The CDR3 DNA reads as TGTGCCAGTAGCGGGACAGGAGCTACCTATAATTCACCCCTCCACTTT.